One T cell receptor beta chain is described in this entry. In the study's own analysis: Reference gene primer amplification yielded estimated nucleated cell counts. Sequencing used immunoSEQ multiplex PCR; TCRdb keeps in-frame clones, though not all of them. The V and J calls and clone size were taken over from that table, and D and trimming were inferred from the DNA. The data contain 100,000 or so clones, about 90% of them singletons. This entry comes from a study of blood T cell repertoires in COVID-19. Study at large: Acute and convalescent COVID-19 specimens originated in the United States, Italy and Spain. In each case, the material was cDNA or gDNA derived from T cells, B-cell-depleted T cells, or PBMCs.

From germline, CDR1 is MNHEY and CDR2 SMNVEV (reference sequence). This CDR3 comprises 15 residues. Between the trimmed V and J ends, which lost 5 bases and 6 bases, there was a span of 20 bases. The chain employs TRBV27 and TRBJ2-7; D uncertain. Input material: peripheral blood. This clonotype was obtained from a human donor in a cohort sampled during active COVID-19. CDR3 DNA sequence: TGTGCCAGCAGTCCCGCTTTGGCAGTTCCTGGCGAGCAGTACTTC. Amino acid sequence: CASSPALAVPGEQYF.